In its sample, the clone carrying this T cell receptor (beta chain) was seen a few times. What it binds is not known. Described time point: newly diagnosed GD, antithyroid drugs for less than 3 months. The authors made the TCR library using RNA they extracted from PBMCs. The authors diagnosed Graves' disease using American Thyroid Association guidelines. The data were obtained in a study of regulatory T cells in long-lasting Graves disease. General study results and limits: Peripheral blood, not thyroid tissue, was the sole material studied.

Construction of TCR beta libraries relied on iRepertoire HTBI primers and on Arm-PCR targeting CDR3 regions. TCRdb analysed the multiplex PCR reads with MiXCR anew, one entry per CDR3 protein. The sample holds around 470,000 distinct CDR3 sequences, about 15% seen once. The V end lost 2 bases, the J end lost 1 base, and 21 bases lay between the germline ends. Germline values: CDR1 GTSNPN, CDR2 SVGIG (reference sequence). The CDR3 covers 17 residues. This sample was also put to use in a study of T cells in Graves' hyperthyroidism and ophthalmopathy. That paper notes: The model identified upcoming ophthalmopathy a median about 7.1 months ahead of onset.

This sequence originates from a woman aged 45-60 years with Graves disease. This material consisted of peripheral blood mononuclear cells (PBMCs), taken at new diagnosis, from a patient treated with antithyroid drugs. The chain employs TRBV30 and TRBJ2-7; D perhaps matches TRBD2 (5 bases). The CDR3, as DNA: TGTGCCTGGAGTCGGGCGCGGGTTTCGGGCATTTCCTACGAGCAGTACTTC. It is translated as CAWSRARVSGISYEQYF.